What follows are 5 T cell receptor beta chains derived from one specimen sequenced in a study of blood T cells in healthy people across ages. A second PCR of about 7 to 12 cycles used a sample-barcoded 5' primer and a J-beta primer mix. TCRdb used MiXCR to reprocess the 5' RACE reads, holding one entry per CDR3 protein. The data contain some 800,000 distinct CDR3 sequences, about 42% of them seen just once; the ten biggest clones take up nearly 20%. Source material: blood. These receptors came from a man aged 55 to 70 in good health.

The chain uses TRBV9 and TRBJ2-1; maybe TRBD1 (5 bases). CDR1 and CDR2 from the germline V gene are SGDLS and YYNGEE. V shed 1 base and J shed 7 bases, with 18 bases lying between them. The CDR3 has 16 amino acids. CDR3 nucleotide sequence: TGTGCCAGCAGCGTAAAGGCAGGGTGGTCCGTGAATGAGCAGTTCTTC. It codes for CASSVKAGWSVNEQFF.

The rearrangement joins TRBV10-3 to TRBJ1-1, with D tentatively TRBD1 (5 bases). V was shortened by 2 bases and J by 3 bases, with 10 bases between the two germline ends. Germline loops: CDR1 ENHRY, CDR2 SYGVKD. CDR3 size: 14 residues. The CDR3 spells CAISERGGDTEAFF. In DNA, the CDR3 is TGTGCCATCAGTGAGAGGGGCGGGGACACTGAAGCTTTCTTT.

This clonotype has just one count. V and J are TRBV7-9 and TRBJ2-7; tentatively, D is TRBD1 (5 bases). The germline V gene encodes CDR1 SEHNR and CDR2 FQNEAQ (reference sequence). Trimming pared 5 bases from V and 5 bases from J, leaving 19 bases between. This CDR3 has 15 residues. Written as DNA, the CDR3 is TGTGCCAGCAGCCCTGGACATTCTGCTCCTAACGAGCAGTACTTC. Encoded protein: CASSPGHSAPNEQYF.

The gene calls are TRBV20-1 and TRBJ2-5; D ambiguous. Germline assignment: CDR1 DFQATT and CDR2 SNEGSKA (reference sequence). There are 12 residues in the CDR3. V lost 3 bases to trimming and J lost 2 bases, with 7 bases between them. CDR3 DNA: TGCAGTGCTAGGATGGGACAAGAGACCCAGTACTTC. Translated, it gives CSARMGQETQYF.

In nucleotides, the CDR3 is TGTGCCAGCAGGCCAGATACCCCCTTAGGCGGCTACACCTTC. This translates into CASRPDTPLGGYTF. The J gene is TRBJ1-2, the V gene TRBV6-5; unclear D gene. CDR3 length: 14 amino acids. In germline, CDR1 is MNHEY, CDR2 SVGAGI. V was clipped by 6 bases and J by 8 bases, with 19 bases between them.